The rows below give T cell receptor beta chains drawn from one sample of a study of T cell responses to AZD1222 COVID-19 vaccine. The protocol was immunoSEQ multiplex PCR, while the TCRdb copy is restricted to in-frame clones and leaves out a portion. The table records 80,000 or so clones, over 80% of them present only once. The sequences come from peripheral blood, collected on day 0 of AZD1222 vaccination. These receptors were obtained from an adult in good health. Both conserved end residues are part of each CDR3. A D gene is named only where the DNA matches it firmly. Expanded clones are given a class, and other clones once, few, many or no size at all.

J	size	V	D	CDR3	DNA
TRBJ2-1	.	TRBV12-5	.	CASGLVRATGLGNEQFF	TGTGCTAGTGGTTTGGTACGGGCGACAGGCCTAGGGAATGAGCAGTTCTTC
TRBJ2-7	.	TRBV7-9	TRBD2	CASSSTAGAQQYEQYF	TGTGCCAGCAGCTCCACAGCGGGGGCACAACAGTACGAGCAGTACTTC
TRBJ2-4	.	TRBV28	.	CASSPRGIAKNIQYF	TGTGCCAGCAGCCCCCGGGGGATAGCCAAAAACATTCAGTACTTC
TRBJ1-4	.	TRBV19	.	CASSIDREGYEKLFF	TGTGCCAGTAGTATAGACAGGGAAGGCTATGAAAAACTGTTTTTT
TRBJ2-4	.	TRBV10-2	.	CASSAPGGGKNIQYF	TGCGCCAGCAGTGCCCCTGGTGGGGGAAAAAACATTCAGTACTTC
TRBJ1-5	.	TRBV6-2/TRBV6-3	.	CASSSGYVRSYQPQHF	TGTGCCAGCAGTTCGGGATACGTAAGAAGTTATCAGCCCCAGCATTTT
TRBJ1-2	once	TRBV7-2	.	CASSLAHYGYTF	TGTGCCAGCAGCTTAGCGCACTATGGCTACACCTTC
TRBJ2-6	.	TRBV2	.	CASKKQGTGANVLTF	TGTGCCAGCAAAAAACAGGGTACTGGGGCCAACGTCCTGACTTTC
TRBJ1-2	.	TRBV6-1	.	CASSESITNYGYTF	TGTGCCAGCAGTGAAAGTATTACTAACTATGGCTACACCTTC
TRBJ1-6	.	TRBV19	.	CASHPSSYNSPLHF	TGTGCCAGCCACCCCAGCTCCTATAATTCACCCCTCCACTTT
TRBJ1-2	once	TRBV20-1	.	CSASLSNYGYTF	TGCAGTGCTAGTTTGAGTAACTATGGCTACACCTTC
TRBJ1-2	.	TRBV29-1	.	CSVGGPGDNYGYTF	TGCAGCGTTGGGGGGCCAGGGGACAACTATGGCTACACCTTC
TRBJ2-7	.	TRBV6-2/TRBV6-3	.	CASSSRKLQGTYEQYF	TGTGCCAGCAGTTCACGAAAATTACAGGGAACCTACGAGCAGTACTTC
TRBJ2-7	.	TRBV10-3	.	CAISEKVGAYSYEQYF	TGTGCCATCAGTGAGAAGGTTGGGGCCTACTCCTACGAGCAGTACTTC
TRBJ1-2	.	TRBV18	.	CASSPTGHPSIGYTF	TGTGCCAGCTCACCTACGGGACACCCGTCGATAGGCTACACCTTC
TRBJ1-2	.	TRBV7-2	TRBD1	CASSLQPGQGGYTF	TGTGCCAGCAGCCTACAACCCGGACAGGGCGGCTACACCTTC
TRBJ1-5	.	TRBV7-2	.	CASSFSQGNNQPQHF	TGTGCCAGCAGCTTTTCCCAGGGAAACAATCAGCCCCAGCATTTT
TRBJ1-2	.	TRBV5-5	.	CASSPNQQGGKHTF	TGTGCCAGCAGCCCTAACCAACAGGGAGGTAAACACACCTTC
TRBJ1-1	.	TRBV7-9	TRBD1	CASSKGQENTEAFF	TGTGCCAGCAGCAAGGGACAGGAGAACACTGAAGCTTTCTTT
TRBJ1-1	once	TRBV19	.	CASRGTDMNTEAFF	TGTGCCAGTAGGGGAACAGATATGAACACTGAAGCTTTCTTT
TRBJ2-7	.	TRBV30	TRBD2	CAWSVASGGTYEQYF	TGTGCCTGGAGTGTAGCCAGCGGGGGAACCTACGAGCAGTACTTC
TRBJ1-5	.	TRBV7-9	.	CASSLGSDRTSDSNQPQHF	TGTGCCAGCAGCTTAGGTTCGGACAGAACGAGCGATAGCAATCAGCCCCAGCATTTT
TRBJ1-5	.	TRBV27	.	CASSLLAGVNQPQHF	TGTGCCAGCAGTTTACTAGCAGGGGTTAATCAGCCCCAGCATTTT
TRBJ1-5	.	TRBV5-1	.	CASSLAGVYNQPQHF	TGCGCCAGCAGCTTGGCAGGGGTGTACAATCAGCCCCAGCATTTT
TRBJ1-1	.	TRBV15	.	CATSRDRGVGRAFF	TGTGCCACCAGCAGAGATCGGGGCGTAGGGCGAGCTTTCTTT
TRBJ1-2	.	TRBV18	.	CASSPHNEGYTF	TGTGCCAGCTCACCACATAATGAAGGCTACACCTTC
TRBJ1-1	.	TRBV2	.	CASSKGGATEAFF	TGTGCCAGCAGTAAGGGGGGGGCCACTGAAGCTTTCTTT
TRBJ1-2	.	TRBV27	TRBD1	CASSSNPGQGYGYTF	TGTGCCAGCAGTTCGAACCCCGGACAGGGCTATGGCTACACCTTC
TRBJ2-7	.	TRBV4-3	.	CASSQDWAGAKQYF	TGCGCCAGCAGCCAAGATTGGGCAGGGGCCAAGCAGTACTTC
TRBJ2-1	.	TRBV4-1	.	CASSQFAESYEQFF	TGCGCCAGCAGCCAATTCGCAGAGTCCTATGAGCAGTTCTTC
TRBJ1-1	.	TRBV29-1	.	CSAQNPEAFF	TGCAGCGCTCAGAACCCTGAAGCTTTCTTT
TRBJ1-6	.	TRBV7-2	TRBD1	CASSLSGTGTPLHF	TGTGCCAGCAGCTTATCCGGGACAGGCACACCCCTCCACTTT
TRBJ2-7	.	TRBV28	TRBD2	CASSLRNGGISYEQYF	TGTGCCAGCAGTTTACGAAACGGGGGGATAAGCTACGAGCAGTACTTC
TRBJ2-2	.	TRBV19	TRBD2	CASISLAGDDTGELFF	TGTGCCAGTATTTCACTAGCGGGGGACGACACCGGGGAGCTGTTTTTT
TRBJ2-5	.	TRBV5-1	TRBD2	CASCLTGGFETQYF	TGCGCCAGCTGCCTCACGGGGGGTTTTGAGACCCAGTACTTC
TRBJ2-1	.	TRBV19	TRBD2	CASSSGTRYRNEQFF	TGTGCCAGTAGTAGCGGGACTAGATATCGCAATGAGCAGTTCTTC
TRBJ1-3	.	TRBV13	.	CASSLRTSGNTIYF	TGTGCCAGCAGCTTGAGGACCTCTGGAAACACCATATATTTT